This is a list of T cell receptor beta chains from one sample in a study of blood T cell repertoires in COVID-19. Clones were read by immunoSEQ multiplex PCR, and TCRdb kept only the in-frame ones, dropping some. The data contain a few hundred thousand clones, 70% to 90% of them seen just once; the ten biggest clones take up around 2.7%. The sample comprised peripheral blood. All receptors come from a man between 60 and 75 years old with acute or convalescent COVID-19. The CDR3 runs from the conserved cysteine through the conserved F or W. The D gene is left open where the match is weak. Size tells how often a clone was seen (once, few, many) or the class of an expanded clone, and some rows leave it out.

abundance,j_gene,v_gene,d_gene,CDR3aa,CDR3nt
-,TRBJ2-7,TRBV15,-,CATSRVRQGYEQYF,TGTGCCACCAGCAGAGTGCGGCAGGGCTACGAGCAGTACTTC
-,TRBJ1-1,TRBV6-6,TRBD1,CASSLGGGGGTEAFF,TGTGCCAGCAGCTTGGGAGGGGGCGGGGGGACTGAAGCTTTCTTT
-,TRBJ1-1,TRBV4-1,TRBD1,CASSQQPRGQKEAEAFF,TGCGCCAGCAGCCAACAACCGCGGGGACAGAAGGAAGCTGAAGCTTTCTTT
-,TRBJ2-3,TRBV12-3/TRBV12-4,-,CASSRSTDTQYF,TGTGCCAGCAGTCGGAGCACAGATACGCAGTATTTT
-,TRBJ1-3,TRBV6-5,TRBD1,CASSQTGSRYTIYF,TGTGCCAGCAGCCAGACAGGGAGTAGGTACACCATATATTTT
-,TRBJ2-1,TRBV6-2/TRBV6-3,TRBD2,CASSFRGGMDNNEQFF,TGTGCCAGCAGCTTTCGGGGGGGTATGGACAACAATGAGCAGTTCTTC
-,TRBJ2-5,TRBV5-1,TRBD2,CASRGLAGGQETQYF,TGCGCCAGCAGGGGACTAGCGGGGGGGCAAGAGACCCAGTACTTC
-,TRBJ2-7,TRBV3-1/TRBV3-2,-,CASSQEQGFYEQYF,TGTGCCAGCAGCCAAGAACAGGGTTTCTACGAGCAGTACTTC
-,TRBJ1-4,TRBV29-1,-,CSVEGSRGEKLFF,TGCAGCGTTGAAGGCAGCCGGGGGGAAAAACTGTTTTTT
-,TRBJ1-1,TRBV12-3/TRBV12-4,-,CASTLGEKAFF,TGTGCCAGCACCCTAGGGGAAAAAGCTTTCTTT
-,TRBJ1-5,TRBV5-1,TRBD1,CASSNHRGVRSNQPQHF,TGCGCCAGCAGCAATCACAGGGGGGTTAGGAGCAATCAGCCCCAGCATTTT
-,TRBJ2-2,TRBV7-2,TRBD2,CASSRPGLATITGELFF,TGTGCCAGCAGCAGACCGGGACTAGCCACGATCACCGGGGAGCTGTTTTTT
few,TRBJ1-6,TRBV9,TRBD1,CASSVGVTGVSPLHF,TGTGCCAGCAGCGTAGGCGTGACAGGGGTTTCACCCCTCCACTTT
-,TRBJ2-3,TRBV11-1,TRBD1,CASSLAQTGPIISTDTQYF,TGTGCCAGCAGCTTAGCCCAGACAGGGCCTATCATTAGCACAGATACGCAGTATTTT
-,TRBJ1-3,TRBV5-1,-,CASSLAGGDGNTIYF,TGCGCCAGCAGCTTGGCCGGGGGGGACGGAAACACCATATATTTT
-,TRBJ2-1,TRBV29-1,TRBD1,CSALGGQNYNEQFF,TGCAGCGCCCTAGGGGGACAGAATTACAATGAGCAGTTCTTC
-,TRBJ1-1,TRBV5-6,-,CASSRRQLNTEAFF,TGTGCCAGCAGCCGTCGACAGCTGAACACTGAAGCTTTCTTT
-,TRBJ2-7,TRBV7-9,-,CASSLEGPYEQYF,TGTGCCAGCAGCTTGGAGGGGCCCTACGAGCAGTACTTC
-,TRBJ2-7,TRBV4-2,-,CASSPRGPYEQYF,TGTGCCAGCAGCCCCAGGGGCCCCTACGAGCAGTACTTC
few,TRBJ1-5,TRBV27,-,CASSLRGGGNQPQHF,TGTGCCAGCAGTTTAAGGGGTGGTGGCAATCAGCCCCAGCATTTT
-,TRBJ2-2,TRBV5-6,-,CASSWRGLGNTGELFF,TGTGCCAGCAGCTGGCGGGGCTTAGGGAACACCGGGGAGCTGTTTTTT
-,TRBJ2-2,TRBV29-1,-,CSVALRSSTGELFF,TGCAGCGTCGCCTTGCGGTCCTCCACCGGGGAGCTGTTTTTT
-,TRBJ2-4,TRBV5-8,TRBD2,CASSSQGTSGYGNIQYF,TGTGCCAGCAGCTCGCAGGGGACTAGCGGGTACGGGAACATTCAGTACTTC
-,TRBJ1-2,TRBV24-1,-,CATSDLSGSRGYTF,TGTGCCACCAGTGATTTGTCAGGGTCTCGCGGCTACACCTTC
-,TRBJ2-1,TRBV25-1,TRBD2,CASQGRLAGGMVGEQFF,TGTGCCAGTCAGGGGCGGCTAGCGGGGGGGATGGTTGGTGAGCAGTTCTTC
-,TRBJ1-1,TRBV25-1,-,CASSGLGRDENTEAFF,TGTGCCAGCAGTGGGCTGGGGAGGGATGAGAACACTGAAGCTTTCTTT
once,TRBJ1-1,TRBV6-5,-,CASSYSLGGEAFF,TGTGCCAGCAGTTACTCGTTAGGGGGTGAAGCTTTCTTT
-,TRBJ2-5,TRBV29-1,TRBD2,CSVDRPGLAGMEETQYF,TGCAGCGTTGATAGACCGGGACTAGCGGGGATGGAAGAGACCCAGTACTTC
-,TRBJ2-1,TRBV27,TRBD2,CASNRGGLDNEQFF,TGTGCCAGCAATCGGGGGGGCCTCGACAATGAGCAGTTCTTC
-,TRBJ2-7,TRBV24-1,TRBD1,CATSDSRTGDSYEQYF,TGTGCCACCAGTGATTCGCGGACAGGGGACTCCTACGAGCAGTACTTC
few,TRBJ1-3,TRBV18,-,CASIRGPGNTIYF,TGTGCCAGCATCAGGGGCCCTGGAAACACCATATATTTT
-,TRBJ2-3,TRBV5-1,-,CASGVGGPTDTQYF,TGCGCCTCAGGCGTGGGGGGGCCCACAGATACGCAGTATTTT
-,TRBJ2-3,TRBV24-1,TRBD1,CATSDRDSESADTQYF,TGTGCCACCAGTGATCGGGACAGCGAAAGCGCAGATACGCAGTATTTT
-,TRBJ2-7,TRBV7-2,TRBD1,CASSLQGADYEQYF,TGTGCCAGCAGCCTACAGGGGGCTGACTACGAGCAGTACTTC
once,TRBJ2-1,TRBV25-1,-,CASSGQGLDSSYNEQFF,TGTGCCAGCAGTGGCCAGGGCCTGGACAGTTCCTACAATGAGCAGTTCTTC
once,TRBJ1-2,TRBV2,-,CASSEGKNYGYTF,TGTGCCAGCAGTGAAGGTAAAAACTATGGCTACACCTTC
-,TRBJ1-6,TRBV29-1,TRBD1,CSVRSGTGDSPLHF,TGCAGCGTGAGAAGCGGGACAGGGGATTCACCCCTCCACTTT
-,TRBJ1-2,TRBV7-2,-,CASSSPGIGYGYTF,TGTGCCAGCAGCTCCCCGGGGATAGGCTATGGCTACACCTTC
-,TRBJ1-5,TRBV2,-,CASSGSTGFQPQHF,TGTGCCAGCAGTGGCTCCACAGGGTTTCAGCCCCAGCATTTT